These 3 T cell receptor beta chains share one sample of origin, sequenced in a study of spatial heterogeneity in lung cancer. Documented time point: sample taken at primary tumor resection. Unsorted tumor, nontumor lung tissue or cryopreserved PBMC supplied the whole RNA. TCRdb re-derived calls from the 5' RACE reads in MiXCR, one entry per CDR3 protein. The sample records about 45,000 distinct CDR3 sequences, approximately 14% being singletons. Here the sequenced sample was PBMCs, taken at surgery. The receptors come from a male donor with early-stage non-small cell lung cancer.

This clonotype was observed a few times. This sequence joins TRBV10-1 and TRBJ2-1; 8 nucleotides align to TRBD1. The CDR3 has 16 amino acids. From germline, CDR1 is WNHNN and CDR2 SYGVQD (reference sequence). After removal of 5 bases from V and 6 bases from J, the junction contained 12 bases not matched to a gene. CDR3 amino acids: CASSPRQGLRSNEQFF. For the CDR3, the DNA is TGCGCCAGCAGTCCTCGACAGGGGTTAAGGTCCAATGAGCAGTTCTTC.

The table lists this clonotype with many counts. V is TRBV6-1 and J is TRBJ1-4; D is ambiguous. V was pared by 4 bases and J by 7 bases, with 7 bases between. The CDR3 sequence is 12 residues long. The germline V gene has CDR1 MNHNS and CDR2 SASEGT. The chain's CDR3 is CASSATAEKLFF. CDR3 nucleotides: TGTGCCAGCAGTGCAACAGCTGAAAAACTGTTTTTT.

This clonotype turned up a few times. CDR3 loop: CASSLAGLADTQYF. CDR3 sequence (DNA): TGTGCCAGCAGCTTAGCAGGACTAGCGGATACGCAGTATTTT. V usage is TRBV11-2 and J usage is TRBJ2-3, with 9 bases aligning to TRBD2. The CDR3 totals 14 residues. Trimming cost V 1 base and J 6 bases; bases outside gene matches: 2. Germline CDR1 is SGHAT and CDR2 is FQNNGV.